This is a list of T cell receptor beta chains from one sample in a study of shared clonotypes between healthy human individuals. The repertoire was sequenced with immunoSEQ multiplex PCR; TCRdb's copy has only in-frame clones and lacks some. The sample yields about 590,000 clones, over 95% seen once. Material: naive CD8+ T cells sorted from blood. The receptors derive from a woman in her twenties or thirties in good health. Both conserved end residues are part of each CDR3. Each record gives: D gene, J gene, V gene, clone size, CDR3 DNA, CDR3 protein. D genes are given only for firm matches. Some rows mark clone size as missing; the rest say once, few, many or name a class of expanded clone.

>.|TRBJ2-7|TRBV2|.
TGTGCCAGCAGTGAAGTAAACGAGCAGTACTTC
CASSEVNEQYF
>.|TRBJ2-1|TRBV7-9|.
TGTGCCAGCAGCTTGGGTGGGAGTAAATACAATGAGCAGTTCTTC
CASSLGGSKYNEQFF
>TRBD1|TRBJ2-7|TRBV5-6|.
TGTGCCAGCAGTAAACCGGGACAGGGGGAATTTTCATCCTACGAGCAGTACTTC
CASSKPGQGEFSSYEQYF
>.|TRBJ1-1|TRBV7-2|.
TGTGCCAGCAGACCTACGGCCAGGGGCACTGAAGCTTTCTTT
CASRPTARGTEAFF
>.|TRBJ2-1|TRBV9|.
TGTGCCAGCAGCGGGACTTTTCCCTCCTACAATGAGCAGTTCTTC
CASSGTFPSYNEQFF
>TRBD2|TRBJ2-5|TRBV13|.
TGTGCCAGCAGCCCGACTAGCGGCCAGGCGGAGACCCAGTACTTC
CASSPTSGQAETQYF
>TRBD1|TRBJ2-7|TRBV27|.
TGTGCCAGCAGGGCCGGGACAGGGGCAGACGAGCAGTACTTC
CASRAGTGADEQYF
>.|TRBJ1-2|TRBV27|once
TGTGCCAGCGGTCGGGGGAACGGCTACACCTTC
CASGRGNGYTF
>.|TRBJ2-1|TRBV7-9|.
TGTGCCAGCAGCCTTCCGTCCCATGAGCAGTTCTTC
CASSLPSHEQFF
>.|TRBJ2-1|TRBV28|.
TGTGCCAGCAGTTTATGGACCGGGAGACACAATGAGCAGTTCTTC
CASSLWTGRHNEQFF
>.|TRBJ1-5|TRBV19|.
TGTGCCAGTAGTTACCTTGGGAATCAGCCCCAGCATTTT
CASSYLGNQPQHF
>TRBD1|TRBJ1-3|TRBV14|.
TGTGCCAGCAGCCGGACAGGGTTCTTCTTAGGAAACACCATATATTTT
CASSRTGFFLGNTIYF
>.|TRBJ1-2|TRBV27|once
TGTGCCAGCAGAACCCATTTGGGACTCTATGGCTACACCTTC
CASRTHLGLYGYTF
>TRBD2|TRBJ2-7|TRBV5-4|.
TGTGCCAGCAGCTTGGACGGGAGGGCCGACGAGCAGTACTTC
CASSLDGRADEQYF
>.|TRBJ1-1|TRBV27|.
TGTGCCAGCAGCAAAGGATCCAAGCCCACTGAAGCTTTCTTT
CASSKGSKPTEAFF
>.|TRBJ2-1|TRBV5-6|.
TGTGCCAGCAGCTCCTGGGGGTATGCCTCCGAGCAGTTCTTC
CASSSWGYASEQFF
>TRBD1|TRBJ2-7|TRBV5-3|.
TGTGCCAGAAGCTTGGGGAGAAGGACAGGGGGCAGGAACGAGCAGTACTTC
CARSLGRRTGGRNEQYF
>TRBD2|TRBJ2-3|TRBV25-1|.
TGTGCCAGCAGTGATTTGACTAGCGGTGACACAGATACGCAGTATTTT
CASSDLTSGDTDTQYF
>.|TRBJ1-5|TRBV27|.
TGTGCCAGCAGTCTCTACCCTGATCAGCCCCAGCATTTT
CASSLYPDQPQHF
>TRBD2|TRBJ2-1|TRBV9|.
TGTGCCAGCAGCGGGACTAGCGGGATTAACGAGCAGTTCTTC
CASSGTSGINEQFF
>TRBD1|TRBJ1-2|TRBV2|.
TGTGCCAGCTACAGGGGCTCCGGATATGGCTACACCTTC
CASYRGSGYGYTF
>.|TRBJ2-1|TRBV7-9|.
TGTGCCAGCAGCGGTGCTAGTGGGTATTTTGCGCAGTTCTTC
CASSGASGYFAQFF
>TRBD1|TRBJ1-6|TRBV28|.
TGTGCCAGCAGTTCCACGGCCGGGACAGCTAATTCACCCCTCCACTTT
CASSSTAGTANSPLHF
>.|TRBJ2-1|TRBV13|.
TGTGCCAGCAGCCAGACCAATGAGCAGTTCTTC
CASSQTNEQFF